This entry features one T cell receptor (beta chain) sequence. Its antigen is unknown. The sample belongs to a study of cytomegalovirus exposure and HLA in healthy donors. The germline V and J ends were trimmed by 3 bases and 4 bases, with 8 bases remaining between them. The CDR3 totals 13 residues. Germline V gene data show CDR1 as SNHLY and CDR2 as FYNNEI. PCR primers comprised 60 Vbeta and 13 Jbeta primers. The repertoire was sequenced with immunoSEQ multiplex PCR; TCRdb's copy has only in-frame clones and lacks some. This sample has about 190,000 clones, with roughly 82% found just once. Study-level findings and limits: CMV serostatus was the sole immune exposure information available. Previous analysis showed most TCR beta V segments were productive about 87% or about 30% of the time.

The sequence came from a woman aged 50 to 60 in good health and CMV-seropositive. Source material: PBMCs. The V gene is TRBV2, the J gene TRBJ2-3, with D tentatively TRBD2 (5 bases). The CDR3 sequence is CASSEAGADTQYF. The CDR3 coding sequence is TGTGCCAGCAGTGAGGCGGGTGCAGATACGCAGTATTTT.